This is a list of T cell receptor beta chains from one sample in a study of shared clonotypes between healthy human individuals. Produced via immunoSEQ multiplex PCR; TCRdb's table is partial and in-frame only. The sample records around 450,000 clones, about four fifths being singletons. The specimen sequenced was PBMCs. The source is a woman in her 40s in good health. Some clones in this sample may be carry-over from other donors' samples. The CDR3 runs from the conserved cysteine through the conserved F or W. D genes are given only for firm matches. The listing skips clone size in some rows; elsewhere it reads once, few, many or a size class.

-,TRBJ2-7,-,TRBV7-2,TGTGCCAGCAGCTTAGAGGGTTGGACGGACGAGCAGTACTTC,CASSLEGWTDEQYF
TRBD2,TRBJ2-7,-,TRBV19,TGTGCCAGTAGCGCCGGGACTAGCTCCTACGAGCAGTACTTC,CASSAGTSSYEQYF
TRBD2,TRBJ2-7,-,TRBV10-3,TGTGCCATCAGTGAGAACACCGGGACTAGCGGTAACGAGCAGTACTTC,CAISENTGTSGNEQYF
-,TRBJ1-1,many,TRBV7-9,TGTGCCAGCAGCTGGATGGGGGGAGAAGAGGCTTTCTTT,CASSWMGGEEAFF
TRBD1,TRBJ1-2,-,TRBV5-8,TGTGCCAGCAGCCCGGGGACAGGGGGTTACTATGGCTACACCTTC,CASSPGTGGYYGYTF
TRBD2,TRBJ2-1,-,TRBV28,TGTGCCAGCAGTTCCCCGGGTAGCGGGAAATACAATGAGCAGTTCTTC,CASSSPGSGKYNEQFF
-,TRBJ2-5,-,TRBV5-1,TGCGCCAGCAGCCCAGGCCAACGGATGGAGACCCAGTACTTC,CASSPGQRMETQYF
-,TRBJ2-5,once,TRBV6-6,TGTGCCAGCAGTTATGGCGGTTTGTACCAAGAGACCCAGTACTTC,CASSYGGLYQETQYF
TRBD2,TRBJ2-7,-,TRBV27,TGTGCCAGCTCCTCTAGCGGGGCTTGGAGCTACGAGCAGTACTTC,CASSSSGAWSYEQYF
-,TRBJ2-5,few,TRBV6-5,TGTGCCAGCAGTTACGCCGACACCTTGTACCAAGAGACCCAGTACTTC,CASSYADTLYQETQYF
-,TRBJ2-3,-,TRBV11-1,TGTGCCAGCAGCTTAGCGCCTATACCAGATACGCAGTATTTT,CASSLAPIPDTQYF
TRBD1,TRBJ2-7,-,TRBV4-1,TGCGCCAGCAGCCCTCAAAGGGGGCCTAGCTCCTACGAGCAGTACTTC,CASSPQRGPSSYEQYF
TRBD1,TRBJ2-7,-,TRBV27,TGTGCCAGCAGTTATCGTCCCCTAGCCGGGACAGGGGGTTCCTACGAGCAGTACTTC,CASSYRPLAGTGGSYEQYF
-,TRBJ2-1,-,TRBV6-6,TGTGCCAGCAGTTACTCGATTGGAAATGAGCAGTTCTTC,CASSYSIGNEQFF
-,TRBJ2-7,-,TRBV11-2,TGTGCCAGCAGCGGCAGACCTTTCGAGCAGTACTTC,CASSGRPFEQYF
-,TRBJ2-2,once,TRBV5-4,TGTGCCAGCAGCTTGTCAACAGGGAACACCGGGGAGCTGTTTTTT,CASSLSTGNTGELFF
-,TRBJ1-6,few,TRBV6-4,TGTGCCAGCAGTGACGGGACGGCTAATTCACCCCTCCACTTT,CASSDGTANSPLHF
TRBD1,TRBJ2-5,-,TRBV5-4,TGTGCCAGCAGCCCTGGGGGACAGTTTGCGTCCCTGTACTTC,CASSPGGQFASLYF
-,TRBJ1-5,-,TRBV2,TGTGCCAGCAGTATGTGGACAGACCTCAATCAGCCCCAGCATTTT,CASSMWTDLNQPQHF
-,TRBJ2-3,-,TRBV19,TGTGCCAGTAGGATCTCGGATACCGGGGCGCCAGATACGCAGTATTTT,CASRISDTGAPDTQYF
-,TRBJ2-1,-,TRBV7-2,TGTGCCAGCAGCCTCCTAAACAATGAGCAGTTCTTC,CASSLLNNEQFF
TRBD1,TRBJ2-1,-,TRBV7-8,TGTGCCAGCAGGATACAGGGGGGAAATGAGCAGTTCTTC,CASRIQGGNEQFF
-,TRBJ1-5,-,TRBV4-2,TGTGCCAGCAGCCAAGAGGGGGGGCCCCAGCATTTT,CASSQEGGPQHF